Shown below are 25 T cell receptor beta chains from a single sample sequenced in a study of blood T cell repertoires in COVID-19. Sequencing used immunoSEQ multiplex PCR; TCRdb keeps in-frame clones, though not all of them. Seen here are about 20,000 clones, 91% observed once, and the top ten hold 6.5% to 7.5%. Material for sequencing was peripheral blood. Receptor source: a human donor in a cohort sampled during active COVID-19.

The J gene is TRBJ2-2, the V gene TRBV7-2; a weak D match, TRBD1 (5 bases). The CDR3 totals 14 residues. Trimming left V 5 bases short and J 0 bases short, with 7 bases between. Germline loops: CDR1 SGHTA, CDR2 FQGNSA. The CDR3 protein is CASSPGSNTGELFF. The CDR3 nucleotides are TGTGCCAGCAGCCCAGGGTCGAACACCGGGGAGCTGTTTTTT.

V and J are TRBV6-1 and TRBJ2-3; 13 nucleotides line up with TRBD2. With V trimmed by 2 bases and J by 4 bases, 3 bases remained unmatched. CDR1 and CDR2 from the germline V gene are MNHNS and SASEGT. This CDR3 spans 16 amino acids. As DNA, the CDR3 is TGTGCCAGCAGTGAAACTAGCGGGAGGGCGTCAGATACGCAGTATTTT. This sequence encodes CASSETSGRASDTQYF.

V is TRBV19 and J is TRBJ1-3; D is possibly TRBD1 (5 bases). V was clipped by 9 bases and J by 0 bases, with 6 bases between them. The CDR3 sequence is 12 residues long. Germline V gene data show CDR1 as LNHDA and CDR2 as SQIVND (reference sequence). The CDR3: CASQGSGNTIYF. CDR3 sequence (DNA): TGTGCCAGCCAGGGCTCTGGAAACACCATATATTTT. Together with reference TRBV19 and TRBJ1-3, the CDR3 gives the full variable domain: DGGITQSPKYLFRKEGQNVTLSCEQNLNHDAMYWYRQDPGQGLRLIYYSQIVNDFQKGDIAEGYSVSREKKESFPLTVTSAQKNPTAFYLCASQGSGNTIYFGEGSWLTVV.

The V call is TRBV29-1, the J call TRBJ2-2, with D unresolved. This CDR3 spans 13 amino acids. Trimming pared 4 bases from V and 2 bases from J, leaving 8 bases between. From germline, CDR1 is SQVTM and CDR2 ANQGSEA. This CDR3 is CSVGFKNTGELFF. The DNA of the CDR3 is TGCAGCGTTGGTTTCAAAAACACCGGGGAGCTGTTTTTT.

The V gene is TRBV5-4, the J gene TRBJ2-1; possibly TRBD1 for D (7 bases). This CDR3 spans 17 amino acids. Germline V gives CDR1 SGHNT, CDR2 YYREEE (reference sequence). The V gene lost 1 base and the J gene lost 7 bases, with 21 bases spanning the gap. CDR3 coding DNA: TGTGCCAGCAGCTTGAGGGGGGCCGGGACAGTCAAAAATGAGCAGTTCTTC. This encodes CASSLRGAGTVKNEQFF. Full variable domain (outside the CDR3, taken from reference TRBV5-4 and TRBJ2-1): ETGVTQSPTHLIKTRGQQVTLRCSSQSGHNTVSWYQQALGQGPQFIFQYYREEENGRGNFPPRFSGLQFPNYSSELNVNALELDDSALYLCASSLRGAGTVKNEQFFGPGTRLTVL.

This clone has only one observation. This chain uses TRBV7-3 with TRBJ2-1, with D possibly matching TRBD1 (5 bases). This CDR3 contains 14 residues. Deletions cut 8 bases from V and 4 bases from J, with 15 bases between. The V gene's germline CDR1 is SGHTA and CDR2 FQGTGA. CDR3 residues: CASSRGRDYNEQFF. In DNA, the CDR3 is TGTGCCAGCTCGCGTGGCAGGGATTACAATGAGCAGTTCTTC.

The CDR3 sequence: CASSQTGTGVGYTF. DNA for the CDR3: TGTGCCAGCAGCCAGACCGGGACAGGGGTGGGCTACACCTTC. The rearrangement uses TRBV7-9 and TRBJ1-2; TRBD1 agrees at 10 bases. This CDR3 contains 14 residues. The V segment lost 5 bases and the J segment 8 bases; nucleotides outside the gene matches: 8. Per germline, CDR1 SEHNR and CDR2 FQNEAQ (reference sequence).

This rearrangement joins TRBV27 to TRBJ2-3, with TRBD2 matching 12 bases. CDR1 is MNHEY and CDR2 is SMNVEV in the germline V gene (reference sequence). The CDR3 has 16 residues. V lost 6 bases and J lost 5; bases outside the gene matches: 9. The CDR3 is CASSLRLAGVGDTQYF. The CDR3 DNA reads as TGTGCCAGCAGCCTTCGACTAGCGGGAGTCGGAGATACGCAGTATTTT.

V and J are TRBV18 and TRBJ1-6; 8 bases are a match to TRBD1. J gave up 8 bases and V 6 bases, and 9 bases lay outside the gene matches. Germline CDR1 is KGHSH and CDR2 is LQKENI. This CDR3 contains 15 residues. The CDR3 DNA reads TGTGCCAGCTCGCTACAGGGGGGGTCTTATTCACCCCTCCACTTT. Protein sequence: CASSLQGGSYSPLHF.

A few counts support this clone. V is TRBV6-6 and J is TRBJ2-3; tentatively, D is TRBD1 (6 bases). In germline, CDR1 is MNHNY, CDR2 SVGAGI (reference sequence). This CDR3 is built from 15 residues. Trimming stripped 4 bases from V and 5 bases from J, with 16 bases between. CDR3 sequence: CASSSTDRIQDTQYF. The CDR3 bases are TGTGCCAGCAGTTCTACGGACAGAATCCAAGATACGCAGTATTTT.

CDR3 protein: CASRTGTSTYNEQFF. The DNA for the CDR3 is TGTGCCAGCAGGACCGGGACTAGCACATACAATGAGCAGTTCTTC. The chain joins TRBV27 to TRBJ2-1, with 9 positions matching TRBD2. The V segment lost 6 bases and the J segment 4 bases; nucleotides outside the gene matches: 7. The CDR3 spans 15 residues. The V gene's germline CDR1 is MNHEY and CDR2 SMNVEV (reference sequence).

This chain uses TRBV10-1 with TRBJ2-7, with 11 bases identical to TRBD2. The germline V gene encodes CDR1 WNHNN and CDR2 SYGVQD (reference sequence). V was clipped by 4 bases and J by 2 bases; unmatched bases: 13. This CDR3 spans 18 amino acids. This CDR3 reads CASSGGLAAPGLTYEQYF. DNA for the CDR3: TGCGCCAGCAGTGGGGGACTAGCGGCCCCTGGGCTCACCTACGAGCAGTACTTC.

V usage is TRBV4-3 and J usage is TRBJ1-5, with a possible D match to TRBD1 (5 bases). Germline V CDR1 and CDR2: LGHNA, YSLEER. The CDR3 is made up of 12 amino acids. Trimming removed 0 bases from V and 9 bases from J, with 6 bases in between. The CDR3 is CASSQDRGPQHF. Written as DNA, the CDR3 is TGCGCCAGCAGCCAAGATAGGGGGCCCCAGCATTTT.

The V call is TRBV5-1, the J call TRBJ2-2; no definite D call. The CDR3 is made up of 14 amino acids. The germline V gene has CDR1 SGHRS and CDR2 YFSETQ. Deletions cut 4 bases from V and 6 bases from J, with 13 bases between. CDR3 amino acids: CASSPQAYAGELFF. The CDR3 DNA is TGCGCCAGCAGCCCGCAGGCTTACGCCGGGGAGCTGTTTTTT.

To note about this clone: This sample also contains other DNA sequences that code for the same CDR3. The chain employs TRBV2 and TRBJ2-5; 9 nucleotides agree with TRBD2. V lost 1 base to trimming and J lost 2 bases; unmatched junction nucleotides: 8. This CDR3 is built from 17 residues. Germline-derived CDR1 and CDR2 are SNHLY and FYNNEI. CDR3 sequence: CASSEGGGGRVQETQYF. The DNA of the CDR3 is TGTGCCAGCAGTGAAGGGGGGGGCGGGAGGGTACAAGAGACCCAGTACTTC.

Here the CDR3 reads CASSYNRVTHEQYF. The CDR3 DNA sequence: TGTGCCAGCAGTTACAACAGGGTCACCCACGAGCAGTACTTC. The rearrangement uses TRBV6-5 and TRBJ2-7, with D possibly being TRBD1 (6 bases). Per germline, CDR1 MNHEY and CDR2 SVGAGI. This CDR3 is built from 14 residues. Trimming stripped 2 bases from V and 5 bases from J, with 13 bases between.

The chain's CDR3 is CASSQETGGNSPLHF. CDR3 DNA: TGTGCCAGCAGCCAAGAGACAGGTGGAAATTCACCCCTCCACTTT. The rearrangement joins TRBV3-1 (or the pseudogene TRBV3-2) to TRBJ1-6; tentatively, D is TRBD1 (6 bases). The CDR3 covers 15 residues. CDR1 and CDR2 (germline): LGHDT, YNNKEL (reference sequence). V gave up 0 bases and J gave up 7 bases, with 10 bases separating them.

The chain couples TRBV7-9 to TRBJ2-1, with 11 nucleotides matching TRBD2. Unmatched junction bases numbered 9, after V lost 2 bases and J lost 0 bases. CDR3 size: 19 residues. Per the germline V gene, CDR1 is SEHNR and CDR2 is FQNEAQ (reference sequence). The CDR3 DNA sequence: TGTGCCAGCAGCTTAACTAGCGGGAGACGGGGTAGCTCCTACAATGAGCAGTTCTTC. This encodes CASSLTSGRRGSSYNEQFF. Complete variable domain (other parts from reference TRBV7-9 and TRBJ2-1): DTGVSQNPRHKITKRGQNVTFRCDPISEHNRLYWYRQTLGQGPEFLTYFQNEAQLEKSRLLSDRFSAERPKGSFSTLEIQRTEQGDSAMYLCASSLTSGRRGSSYNEQFFGPGTRLTVL.

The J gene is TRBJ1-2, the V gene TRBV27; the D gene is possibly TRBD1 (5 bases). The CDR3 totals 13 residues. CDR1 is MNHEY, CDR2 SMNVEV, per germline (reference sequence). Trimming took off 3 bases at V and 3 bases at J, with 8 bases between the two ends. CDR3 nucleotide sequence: TGTGCCAGCAGTTTCCGGGACTACTATGGCTACACCTTC. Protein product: CASSFRDYYGYTF.

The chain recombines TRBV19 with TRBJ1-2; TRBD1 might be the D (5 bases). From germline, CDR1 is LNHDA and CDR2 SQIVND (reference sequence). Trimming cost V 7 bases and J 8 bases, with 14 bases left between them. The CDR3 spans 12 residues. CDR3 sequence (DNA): TGTGCCAGTATTGACAGCCTCGAAGGCTACACCTTC. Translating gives CASIDSLEGYTF.

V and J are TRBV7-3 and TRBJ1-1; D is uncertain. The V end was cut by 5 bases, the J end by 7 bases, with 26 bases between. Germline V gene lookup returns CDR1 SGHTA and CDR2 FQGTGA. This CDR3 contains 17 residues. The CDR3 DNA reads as TGTGCCAGCAGCCTAAACCCGCCCGGGAGGGTCGGTAGTGAAGCTTTCTTT. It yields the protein CASSLNPPGRVGSEAFF. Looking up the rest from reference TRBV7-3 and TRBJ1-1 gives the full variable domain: GAGVSQTPSNKVTEKGKYVELRCDPISGHTALYWYRQSLGQGPEFLIYFQGTGAADDSGLPNDRFFAVRPEGSVSTLKIQRTERGDSAVYLCASSLNPPGRVGSEAFFGQGTRLTVV.

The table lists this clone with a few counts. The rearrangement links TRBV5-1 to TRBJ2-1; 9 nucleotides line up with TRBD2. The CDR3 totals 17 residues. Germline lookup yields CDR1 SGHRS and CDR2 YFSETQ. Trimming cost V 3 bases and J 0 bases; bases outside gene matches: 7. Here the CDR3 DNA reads TGCGCCAGCAGCTCCTCCCAAGCGGGAGGCTCCTACAATGAGCAGTTCTTC. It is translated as CASSSSQAGGSYNEQFF. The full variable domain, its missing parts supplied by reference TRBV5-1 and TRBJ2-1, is KAGVTQTPRYLIKTRGQQVTLSCSPISGHRSVSWYQQTPGQGLQFLFEYFSETQRNKGNFPGRFSGRQFSNSRSEMNVSTLELGDSALYLCASSSSQAGGSYNEQFFGPGTRLTVL.

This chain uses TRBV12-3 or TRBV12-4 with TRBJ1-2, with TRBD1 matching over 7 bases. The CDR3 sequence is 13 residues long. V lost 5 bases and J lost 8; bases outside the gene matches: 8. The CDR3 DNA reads TGTGCCAGCAGTCCGACAGGGCCCAAGGGCTACACCTTC. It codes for CASSPTGPKGYTF.

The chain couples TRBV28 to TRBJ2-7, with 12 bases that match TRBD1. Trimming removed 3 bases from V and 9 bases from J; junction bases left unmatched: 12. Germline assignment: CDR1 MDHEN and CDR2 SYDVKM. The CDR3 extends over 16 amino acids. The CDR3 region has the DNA TGTGCCAGCAGTTTTTTAGGGACAGGGGGCGTTAAGTGGCAGTACTTC. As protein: CASSFLGTGGVKWQYF.

The CDR3 reads CASSIPSGSGTEAFF. The CDR3 nucleotides read TGTGCCAGTAGTATTCCGTCAGGGTCGGGCACTGAAGCTTTCTTT. This chain joins TRBV19 and TRBJ1-1, with D maybe TRBD1 (5 bases). This CDR3 is 15 amino acids long. Per germline, CDR1 LNHDA and CDR2 SQIVND (reference sequence). Trimming pared 3 bases from V and 4 bases from J, leaving 15 bases between.